One and the same sample provided the 26 T cell receptor beta chains below, sequenced in a study of chemoradiotherapy in HPV16-positive cancers. Measured with immunoSEQ multiplex PCR; TCRdb has only the in-frame clones, and not every one. The table has about 14,000 clones, approximately 72% seen once. This specimen was acquired from a patient who underwent chemoradiotherapy. These receptors all stem from a human donor with HPV-associated anogenital cancer.

This rearrangement joins TRBV7-3 to TRBJ1-2; possibly TRBD1 for D (6 bases). The CDR3 loop spans 12 amino acids. V was shortened by 3 bases and J by 6 bases, with 8 bases between the two germline ends. CDR1 is SGHTA and CDR2 is FQGTGA in the germline V gene. This CDR3 reads CASSFHRDGYTF. DNA of the CDR3: TGTGCCAGCAGCTTCCACAGGGATGGCTACACCTTC.

The chain employs TRBV5-1 and TRBJ2-7; 8 positions match TRBD1. J lost 5 bases, V lost 4 bases, and 8 bases had no gene match. The CDR3 extends over 14 amino acids. The germline gives CDR1 SGHRS, CDR2 YFSETQ. CDR3 region: CASSPDRGSDEQYF. CDR3 DNA sequence: TGCGCCAGCAGCCCAGACAGGGGTTCTGACGAGCAGTACTTC.

This clone was picked up a small number of times. The CDR3 loop is CASGLADYEQYF. CDR3 coding DNA: TGTGCGAGTGGGCTAGCGGACTACGAGCAGTACTTC. The rearrangement uses TRBV10-3 and TRBJ2-7; TRBD2 aligns across 7 bases. Germline V lookup: CDR1 ENHRY, CDR2 SYGVKD. This CDR3 contains 12 residues.

This sequence joins TRBV6-5 and TRBJ2-3; D might be TRBD2 (5 bases). The CDR3 extends over 12 amino acids. Germline CDR1 reads MNHEY; CDR2 reads SVGAGI. Trimming cost V 0 bases and J 8 bases, with 6 bases left between them. The CDR3 sequence is CASSYSSGTQYF. The CDR3 DNA is TGTGCCAGCAGTTACTCGAGCGGTACGCAGTATTTT.

Comments on this clone: Additional DNA sequences in this sample encode the identical CDR3. The chain combines TRBV5-1 with TRBJ1-5; D is possibly TRBD1 (6 bases). The length of the CDR3 is 14 residues. V dropped 0 bases and J dropped 7 bases, with 11 bases sitting between them. Germline CDR1 SGHRS, CDR2 YFSETQ. For the CDR3, the DNA is TGCGCCAGCAGCTTGGACGGGGGGCAGCAGCCCCAGCATTTT. Protein: CASSLDGGQQPQHF.

The chain uses TRBV29-1 and TRBJ2-4, with TRBD1 matching over 7 bases. Trimming at V came to 6 bases and at J to 7 bases, leaving 9 bases not matched to a gene. The CDR3 sequence is 13 residues long. Germline V lookup: CDR1 SQVTM, CDR2 ANQGSEA. The CDR3 bases are TGCAGCGTCGAAAGACAGGGCGGTAACATTCAGTACTTC. This translates into CSVERQGGNIQYF. Together with reference TRBV29-1 and TRBJ2-4, the CDR3 gives the full variable domain: SAVISQKPSRDICQRGTSLTIQCQVDSQVTMMFWYRQQPGQSLTLIATANQGSEATYESGFVIDKFPISRPNLTFSTLTVSNMSPEDSSIYLCSVERQGGNIQYFGAGTRLSVL.

This sequence joins TRBV30 and TRBJ1-2; perhaps TRBD1 as D (5 bases). Trimming took off 6 bases at V and 2 bases at J, with 13 bases between the two ends. The CDR3 is 13 amino acids. Germline V CDR1 and CDR2: GTSNPN, SVGIG (reference sequence). CDR3 residues: CACPRVVNYGYTF. The CDR3 DNA sequence: TGTGCCTGCCCCAGGGTTGTAAACTATGGCTACACCTTC.

The V and J genes are TRBV7-6 and TRBJ1-2, with a tentative D call TRBD1 (5 bases). CDR1 and CDR2 from the germline V gene are SGHVS and FNYEAQ. This CDR3 is 17 amino acids long. The V and J ends lost 5 bases and 7 bases respectively, with 26 bases between them. The CDR3 loop is CASSPSVLSGNGGGYTF. Here the CDR3 DNA reads TGTGCCAGCAGCCCGAGTGTTTTATCAGGGAACGGGGGTGGCTACACCTTC.

Turning to this clone: Different DNA sequences within this sample yield the same CDR3. The chain uses TRBV7-3 and TRBJ2-3; D is possibly TRBD1 (7 bases). This CDR3 has 14 amino acids. Per germline, CDR1 SGHTA and CDR2 FQGTGA. Trimming pared 6 bases from V and 3 bases from J, leaving 13 bases between. The CDR3 is CASSQGGSTDTQYF. In DNA form, the CDR3 reads TGTGCCAGCAGTCAGGGGGGTAGTACAGATACGCAGTATTTT.

The rearrangement links TRBV6-1 to TRBJ2-7, with D perhaps TRBD2 (6 bases). Germline CDR1 MNHNS, CDR2 SASEGT. The CDR3 extends over 12 amino acids. V dropped 6 bases and J dropped 6 bases, with 12 bases sitting between them. CDR3 region: CASRAGSLEQYF. The CDR3 bases are TGTGCCAGCAGAGCGGGTTCCCTCGAGCAGTACTTC.

This sequence joins TRBV19 and TRBJ2-7; 9 bases line up with TRBD2. The CDR3 is made up of 14 amino acids. Germline trimming cut 7 bases from V and 3 bases from J; bases unmatched to any gene: 7. Germline V gene lookup returns CDR1 LNHDA and CDR2 SQIVND (reference sequence). CDR3 bases: TGTGCCAGTAAGAGGGCTAGCGGGAACTACGAGCAGTACTTC. Its translation: CASKRASGNYEQYF.

The V gene is TRBV7-2, the J gene TRBJ1-5, with TRBD1 as a possible D gene (5 bases). V was cut by 1 base and J by 4 bases, with 8 bases left in between. Per germline, CDR1 SGHTA and CDR2 FQGNSA. The CDR3 contains 14 residues. CDR3 bases: TGTGCCAGCAGCTTAGGACAGAGAAATCAGCCCCAGCATTTT. Amino acid sequence: CASSLGQRNQPQHF.

The chain carries TRBV7-3 and TRBJ2-6, with D uncertain. The CDR3 has 14 amino acids. Germline CDR1 reads SGHTA; CDR2 reads FQGTGA. Trimming shortened V by 4 bases and J by 0 bases, and 4 bases separated the two germline ends. DNA of the CDR3: TGTGCCAGCAGCTATAGCTCTGGGGCCAACGTCCTGACTTTC. This sequence encodes CASSYSSGANVLTF.

V is TRBV28 and J is TRBJ2-1; 14 bases are shared with TRBD2. V was clipped by 3 bases and J by 9 bases; unmatched bases: 16. Germline V gene data show CDR1 as MDHEN and CDR2 as SYDVKM. This CDR3 has 19 amino acids. CDR3 residues: CASSFPTSFGTSGRIEQFF. The CDR3 region has the DNA TGTGCCAGCAGTTTTCCCACATCCTTCGGGACTAGCGGGAGAATTGAGCAGTTCTTC.

The V call is TRBV5-4, the J call TRBJ1-2, with D uncertain. This CDR3 is built from 13 residues. V lost 4 bases to trimming and J lost 4 bases, with 11 bases between them. Per germline, CDR1 SGHNT and CDR2 YYREEE (reference sequence). CDR3 sequence (DNA): TGTGCCAGCAGCCAGGACGGGATCTATGGCTACACCTTC. It codes for CASSQDGIYGYTF.

This clone was recorded only once. V gene TRBV28 combines with J gene TRBJ2-7, with 9 bases lining up with TRBD1. This CDR3 contains 14 residues. The V segment lost 6 bases and the J segment 11 bases; nucleotides outside the gene matches: 14. Germline CDR1 is MDHEN and CDR2 is SYDVKM. The CDR3 nucleotides are TGTGCCAGCAGCACGACAGGGGGAACTTCGACTGAGTACTTC. Its translation: CASSTTGGTSTEYF.

This clone was seen just once. J is TRBJ2-7 and V is TRBV11-2, with a possible D match to TRBD2 (6 bases). Germline V CDR1 and CDR2: SGHAT, FQNNGV. The CDR3 loop spans 13 amino acids. Trimming stripped 5 bases from V and 2 bases from J, with 10 bases between. The CDR3 DNA is TGTGCCAGCAGCCTGGGACTGACCTACGAGCAGTACTTC. Its translation: CASSLGLTYEQYF.

The chain is built from TRBV6-1 and TRBJ2-7; D call uncertain. Trimming left V 8 bases short and J 1 base short, with 9 bases between. Germline V gene sequence: CDR1 MNHNS, CDR2 SASEGT. CDR3 length equals 12 residues. Here the CDR3 reads CASRSDSYEQYF. The CDR3, as DNA: TGTGCCAGCCGATCTGATTCCTACGAGCAGTACTTC.

The chain employs TRBV11-2 and TRBJ2-2; the D gene is possibly TRBD1 (5 bases). This CDR3 comprises 14 residues. Trimming removed 5 bases from V and 7 bases from J, with 14 bases in between. CDR1 is SGHAT, CDR2 FQNNGV, per germline. CDR3 DNA sequence: TGTGCCAGCAGCATAATGAAGGGGCGCGGGGAGCTGTTTTTT. This codes for CASSIMKGRGELFF. The full variable domain, its missing parts supplied by reference TRBV11-2 and TRBJ2-2, is EAGVAQSPRYKIIEKRQSVAFWCNPISGHATLYWYQQILGQGPKLLIQFQNNGVVDDSQLPKDRFSAERLKGVDSTLKIQPAKLEDSAVYLCASSIMKGRGELFFGEGSRLTVL.

The chain carries TRBV7-8 and TRBJ2-2; no clear D. The V end was cut by 7 bases, the J end by 3 bases, with 6 bases between. The CDR3 has 12 amino acids. Looked up from germline, CDR1 is SGHVS and CDR2 is FQNEAQ. CDR3 protein: CASTLHTGELFF. CDR3 sequence (DNA): TGTGCCAGCACCCTGCACACCGGGGAGCTGTTTTTT.

The rearrangement joins TRBV5-6 to TRBJ1-1, with D unclear. Looked up from germline, CDR1 is SGHDT and CDR2 is YYEEEE. Trimming cost V 4 bases and J 6 bases, with 22 bases left between them. The CDR3 runs 16 residues. The CDR3 nucleotides read TGTGCCAGCAGCCTCTTCAGGACCTCCGCTGGGGCTGAAGCTTTCTTT. Residues: CASSLFRTSAGAEAFF.

The chain carries TRBV30 and TRBJ1-3, with D possibly TRBD1 on 5 matching bases. Germline CDR1 GTSNPN, CDR2 SVGIG (reference sequence). V shed 8 bases and J shed 6 bases, with 17 bases lying between them. CDR3 length: 13 amino acids. CDR3 in DNA: TGTGCCCTCCGGGCGGGGGATGTAAACACCATATATTTT. Amino acid sequence: CALRAGDVNTIYF.

The chain carries TRBV7-2 and TRBJ2-5; the match to TRBD2 covers 8 bases. Germline V gene sequence: CDR1 SGHTA, CDR2 FQGNSA. The CDR3 extends over 13 amino acids. The V segment lost 1 base and the J segment 10 bases; nucleotides outside the gene matches: 5. The CDR3 sequence: CASSLGGTSDQYF. The CDR3 bases are TGTGCCAGCAGCTTAGGCGGGACTAGTGACCAGTACTTC.

This chain links TRBV27 with TRBJ1-1; 7 bases are shared with TRBD1. Germline-derived CDR1 and CDR2 are MNHEY and SMNVEV (reference sequence). This CDR3 is 14 amino acids long. The V and J ends lost 6 bases and 6 bases, in that order; junction bases with no gene match: 10. CDR3 DNA: TGTGCCAGCAGCCTCAGGGGGGGGATAGCTGAAGCTTTCTTT. Translation gives CASSLRGGIAEAFF.

This clone is medium-sized by share. V usage is TRBV6-6 and J usage is TRBJ2-7, with a possible D match to TRBD2 (6 bases). V gave up 3 bases and J gave up 6 bases, with 15 bases separating them. CDR1 MNHNY and CDR2 SVGAGI come from the germline V gene (reference sequence). The CDR3 is 14 amino acids. Here the CDR3 DNA reads TGTGCCAGCAGTTATCGGGACTCCCCTCCCGAGCAGTACTTC. Encoded protein: CASSYRDSPPEQYF.

This clone was detected only once. The chain combines TRBV29-1 with TRBJ2-1; the match to TRBD2 covers 10 bases. The trim removed 4 bases at V and 6 bases at J, leaving 6 bases unmatched. CDR3 length: 14 residues. CDR1 and CDR2 (germline): SQVTM, ANQGSEA. CDR3 nucleotide sequence: TGCAGCGTTGCAGAACAGCGGGAGGGCAATGAGCAGTTCTTC. This gives the protein CSVAEQREGNEQFF.